These T cell receptor beta chains were read from a single sample in a study of early stage breast cancer tumors. Clones were read by immunoSEQ multiplex PCR, and TCRdb kept only the in-frame ones, dropping some. The top ten clones hold more than 5.5% of a sample with about 41,000 clones, approximately 72% of them seen once. Source material: blood. The receptors come from a person aged 50 to 59 with breast cancer. Both conserved end residues are part of each CDR3. Fields, in order: V gene, D gene, clone size, J gene, CDR3 protein, CDR3 DNA. D genes are given only for firm matches. Part of the rows lack a size; the others show once, few, many or a class for expanded clones.

v_call: TRBV5-5; d_call: .; clone_size: once; j_call: TRBJ1-5; cdr3_aa: CASSFSVSGQPQHF; cdr3_nt: TGTGCCAGCAGCTTTAGTGTCTCCGGTCAGCCCCAGCATTTT
v_call: TRBV5-1; d_call: TRBD2; clone_size: .; j_call: TRBJ2-1; cdr3_aa: CASSLATGLAYNEQFF; cdr3_nt: TGCGCCAGCAGCTTGGCCACGGGACTAGCCTACAATGAGCAGTTCTTC
v_call: TRBV11-3; d_call: .; clone_size: .; j_call: TRBJ2-7; cdr3_aa: CASSPRDGGGPSYEQYF; cdr3_nt: TGTGCCAGCAGCCCTAGAGATGGCGGGGGCCCATCCTACGAGCAGTACTTC
v_call: TRBV12-5; d_call: .; clone_size: .; j_call: TRBJ2-2; cdr3_aa: CASGLNRPNTGELFF; cdr3_nt: TGTGCTAGTGGTTTGAACAGACCGAACACCGGGGAGCTGTTTTTT
v_call: TRBV19; d_call: .; clone_size: few; j_call: TRBJ1-5; cdr3_aa: CASTSPFGQRNQPQHF; cdr3_nt: TGTGCCAGTACCTCCCCTTTCGGACAGCGCAATCAGCCCCAGCATTTT
v_call: TRBV18; d_call: .; clone_size: .; j_call: TRBJ2-7; cdr3_aa: CASSSSGFDNEQYF; cdr3_nt: TGTGCCAGCTCATCGTCAGGTTTCGATAACGAGCAGTACTTC
v_call: TRBV27; d_call: .; clone_size: .; j_call: TRBJ1-2; cdr3_aa: CASSSPQAGLYGYTF; cdr3_nt: TGTGCCAGCAGTTCCCCCCAGGCAGGGCTTTATGGCTACACCTTC
v_call: TRBV6-6; d_call: TRBD2; clone_size: once; j_call: TRBJ2-3; cdr3_aa: CASSLSGRSTDTQYF; cdr3_nt: TGTGCCAGCAGCCTTAGCGGGAGGAGCACAGATACGCAGTATTTT
v_call: TRBV11-3; d_call: .; clone_size: .; j_call: TRBJ2-1; cdr3_aa: CASSLLLSYNEQFF; cdr3_nt: TGTGCCAGCAGCCTACTCCTCTCCTACAATGAGCAGTTCTTC
v_call: TRBV5-3; d_call: TRBD2; clone_size: .; j_call: TRBJ2-1; cdr3_aa: CARSSWGGYNEQFF; cdr3_nt: TGTGCCAGAAGCTCCTGGGGGGGTTACAATGAGCAGTTCTTC
v_call: TRBV21-1; d_call: .; clone_size: few; j_call: TRBJ1-1; cdr3_aa: CASSKKQGETEAFF; cdr3_nt: TGTGCCAGCAGCAAAAAACAGGGGGAAACTGAAGCTTTCTTT
v_call: TRBV4-1; d_call: TRBD2; clone_size: .; j_call: TRBJ2-7; cdr3_aa: CASSQVPPGLAGYEQYF; cdr3_nt: TGCGCCAGCAGCCAAGTGCCCCCGGGACTAGCGGGATACGAGCAGTACTTC
v_call: TRBV7-2; d_call: TRBD2; clone_size: .; j_call: TRBJ2-2; cdr3_aa: CASSFLAGLTGELFF; cdr3_nt: TGTGCCAGCAGCTTTTTAGCGGGGCTCACCGGGGAGCTGTTTTTT
v_call: TRBV29-1; d_call: .; clone_size: .; j_call: TRBJ1-1; cdr3_aa: CSAEAGSGITEAFF; cdr3_nt: TGCAGCGCAGAAGCTGGATCCGGGATCACTGAAGCTTTCTTT
v_call: TRBV2; d_call: .; clone_size: .; j_call: TRBJ1-2; cdr3_aa: CASTDSPEGYGYTF; cdr3_nt: TGTGCCAGCACCGACTCCCCGGAGGGATATGGCTACACCTTC
v_call: TRBV7-8; d_call: .; clone_size: .; j_call: TRBJ1-1; cdr3_aa: CASSLFATGAGEAFF; cdr3_nt: TGTGCCAGCAGCTTATTCGCGACAGGAGCTGGTGAAGCTTTCTTT
v_call: TRBV6-6; d_call: .; clone_size: .; j_call: TRBJ1-5; cdr3_aa: CASRRTWGDRNQPQHF; cdr3_nt: TGTGCCAGCAGAAGGACATGGGGGGACCGCAATCAGCCCCAGCATTTT
v_call: TRBV5-6; d_call: TRBD1; clone_size: .; j_call: TRBJ1-2; cdr3_aa: CASSLLRAGTGALRGYTF; cdr3_nt: TGTGCCAGCAGCTTGTTGAGAGCCGGGACAGGGGCACTGCGAGGCTACACCTTC
v_call: TRBV7-2; d_call: TRBD2; clone_size: .; j_call: TRBJ2-1; cdr3_aa: CASSGVAGGYNEQFF; cdr3_nt: TGTGCCAGCAGCGGGGTAGCGGGAGGCTACAATGAGCAGTTCTTC
v_call: TRBV11-2; d_call: .; clone_size: .; j_call: TRBJ2-3; cdr3_aa: CASSLDPGASGQYF; cdr3_nt: TGTGCCAGCAGCTTAGATCCGGGAGCCTCGGGGCAGTATTTT
v_call: TRBV7-2; d_call: .; clone_size: .; j_call: TRBJ1-1; cdr3_aa: CASSFVVANTEAFF; cdr3_nt: TGTGCCAGCAGTTTCGTTGTGGCGAACACTGAAGCTTTCTTT
v_call: TRBV2; d_call: TRBD1; clone_size: .; j_call: TRBJ2-3; cdr3_aa: CASNLPGQGTDTQYF; cdr3_nt: TGTGCCAGCAATTTGCCGGGACAGGGCACAGATACGCAGTATTTT
v_call: TRBV9; d_call: .; clone_size: .; j_call: TRBJ1-2; cdr3_aa: CASSVDGPGANYGYTF; cdr3_nt: TGTGCCAGCAGCGTAGACGGGCCGGGGGCTAACTATGGCTACACCTTC
v_call: TRBV5-5; d_call: TRBD2; clone_size: .; j_call: TRBJ2-5; cdr3_aa: CASSLPPRLAQETQYF; cdr3_nt: TGTGCCAGCAGCTTGCCCCCCAGACTAGCGCAAGAGACCCAGTACTTC
v_call: TRBV27; d_call: .; clone_size: .; j_call: TRBJ1-2; cdr3_aa: CASSFSPNYGYTF; cdr3_nt: TGTGCCAGCAGTTTTTCCCCGAACTATGGCTACACCTTC
v_call: TRBV29-1; d_call: TRBD1; clone_size: .; j_call: TRBJ2-7; cdr3_aa: CSVGEQGNEQYF; cdr3_nt: TGCAGCGTTGGGGAACAGGGGAACGAGCAGTACTTC
v_call: TRBV7-3; d_call: .; clone_size: .; j_call: TRBJ2-7; cdr3_aa: CASSLERSGYEQYF; cdr3_nt: TGTGCCAGCAGCTTAGAGAGGTCGGGATACGAGCAGTACTTC
v_call: TRBV5-1; d_call: TRBD1; clone_size: .; j_call: TRBJ1-2; cdr3_aa: CASRPSSGGRLDGYTF; cdr3_nt: TGCGCCAGCCGGCCCTCTTCAGGGGGGCGCTTGGATGGCTACACCTTC
v_call: TRBV14; d_call: .; clone_size: .; j_call: TRBJ2-3; cdr3_aa: CASSQSPGGPDTQYF; cdr3_nt: TGTGCCAGCAGCCAATCCCCTGGGGGCCCAGATACGCAGTATTTT
v_call: TRBV9; d_call: .; clone_size: .; j_call: TRBJ1-1; cdr3_aa: CASSVSPADNTEAFF; cdr3_nt: TGTGCCAGCAGCGTATCCCCCGCAGATAACACTGAAGCTTTCTTT
v_call: TRBV9; d_call: .; clone_size: .; j_call: TRBJ1-3; cdr3_aa: CASSVGGGNTIYF; cdr3_nt: TGTGCCAGCAGCGTAGGAGGTGGAAACACCATATATTTT
v_call: TRBV7-3; d_call: .; clone_size: .; j_call: TRBJ2-7; cdr3_aa: CASSSDRPCYEQYF; cdr3_nt: TGTGCCAGCAGCTCAGACAGGCCCTGCTACGAGCAGTACTTC
v_call: TRBV10-1; d_call: TRBD1; clone_size: few; j_call: TRBJ1-1; cdr3_aa: CASSRTGDTEAFF; cdr3_nt: TGCGCCAGCAGCCGGACAGGGGACACTGAAGCTTTCTTT
v_call: TRBV5-1; d_call: .; clone_size: once; j_call: TRBJ2-3; cdr3_aa: CASSLIDRITDTQYF; cdr3_nt: TGCGCCAGCAGCCTTATAGACAGAATCACAGATACGCAGTATTTT
v_call: TRBV5-6; d_call: TRBD1; clone_size: .; j_call: TRBJ1-5; cdr3_aa: CASSRDSGQPQHF; cdr3_nt: TGTGCCAGCAGCCGGGACAGCGGGCAGCCCCAGCATTTT
v_call: TRBV7-7; d_call: .; clone_size: once; j_call: TRBJ2-2; cdr3_aa: CASSLGAGELFF; cdr3_nt: TGTGCTAGCAGCCTCGGTGCGGGGGAGCTGTTTTTT
v_call: TRBV7-2; d_call: .; clone_size: once; j_call: TRBJ1-1; cdr3_aa: CASSFNPRGGTEAFF; cdr3_nt: TGTGCCAGCAGCTTCAACCCAAGGGGTGGCACTGAAGCTTTCTTT
v_call: TRBV4-2; d_call: .; clone_size: .; j_call: TRBJ2-5; cdr3_aa: CASKRGSDWRETQYF; cdr3_nt: TGTGCCAGCAAGCGTGGGTCCGACTGGCGAGAGACCCAGTACTTC
v_call: TRBV12-2; d_call: .; clone_size: .; j_call: TRBJ1-6; cdr3_aa: CASRLARGQGFSPLHF; cdr3_nt: TGTGCAAGTCGCTTAGCGCGAGGACAGGGTTTTTCACCCCTCCACTTT
v_call: TRBV7-2; d_call: TRBD1; clone_size: .; j_call: TRBJ1-1; cdr3_aa: CASSLGQVNTEAFF; cdr3_nt: TGTGCCAGCAGCCTCGGACAGGTGAACACTGAAGCTTTCTTT
v_call: TRBV7-9; d_call: .; clone_size: few; j_call: TRBJ2-7; cdr3_aa: CASSLDLGPEQYF; cdr3_nt: TGTGCCAGCAGCTTAGATCTAGGCCCCGAGCAGTACTTC
v_call: TRBV10-1; d_call: .; clone_size: .; j_call: TRBJ2-1; cdr3_aa: CASSEFSSSSYNEQFF; cdr3_nt: TGCGCCAGCAGTGAGTTTAGCTCAAGCTCCTACAATGAGCAGTTCTTC
v_call: TRBV21-1; d_call: .; clone_size: .; j_call: TRBJ1-5; cdr3_aa: CASSKIESNQPQHF; cdr3_nt: TGTGCCAGCAGCAAAATAGAGAGCAATCAGCCCCAGCATTTT
v_call: TRBV6-1; d_call: .; clone_size: .; j_call: TRBJ1-1; cdr3_aa: CASSETGSGTEAFF; cdr3_nt: TGTGCCAGCAGTGAAACAGGGTCTGGCACTGAAGCTTTCTTT
v_call: TRBV5-1; d_call: TRBD1; clone_size: .; j_call: TRBJ1-2; cdr3_aa: CASSFGQVANGGYTF; cdr3_nt: TGCGCCAGCAGCTTCGGACAGGTCGCTAATGGGGGCTACACCTTC
v_call: TRBV27; d_call: TRBD1; clone_size: .; j_call: TRBJ2-5; cdr3_aa: CASKGLRGLGETQYF; cdr3_nt: TGTGCCAGCAAAGGACTCAGGGGGCTTGGGGAGACCCAGTACTTC
v_call: TRBV11-3; d_call: .; clone_size: once; j_call: TRBJ1-1; cdr3_aa: CASSLGRQFPNTEAFF; cdr3_nt: TGTGCCAGCAGCTTAGGCCGACAGTTCCCGAACACTGAAGCTTTCTTT
v_call: TRBV7-2; d_call: TRBD2; clone_size: .; j_call: TRBJ2-1; cdr3_aa: CASSIQPGLAYEQFF; cdr3_nt: TGTGCCAGCAGCATCCAACCGGGACTAGCCTATGAGCAGTTCTTC